This paragraph reports one TCR beta chain. The sample comes from a study of blood T cell repertoires in COVID-19. Whole-study context: COVID-19 samples, acute and convalescent, were from the United States, Italy and Spain. Sources were T cells, B-cell-depleted T cells, or PBMCs; the material itself was cDNA or gDNA.

In the original workflow: Scientists estimated how many nucleated cells there were by amplifying reference gene primers. Sequenced by immunoSEQ multiplex PCR; TCRdb stores in-frame clones only, minus some. V, J and clone size derive from that table, while D and trimming were established from the DNA sequence. The table shows about 110,000 clones, with roughly 82% occurring only once. The material sequenced was peripheral blood. The clonotype was recovered from a woman aged 60-70 years with acute or convalescent COVID-19.

The CDR3: CAWSQRRADTQYF. In DNA form, the CDR3 reads TGTGCCTGGAGCCAAAGGAGGGCGGATACGCAGTATTTT. The chain combines TRBV30 with TRBJ2-3; D may be TRBD2 (6 bases). This CDR3 is 13 amino acids long. Germline V gives CDR1 GTSNPN, CDR2 SVGIG (reference sequence). V was shortened by 3 bases and J by 6 bases, with 13 bases between the two germline ends.